This T cell receptor beta chain appears in the sequencing data of a study of shared clonotypes between healthy human individuals. On the study more broadly: Donors had three CD4 naive, three CD4 memory, two CD8 naive and one CD8 memory plate apiece. Study results and caveats: Clonotype sharing among the donors was expected to vary with sequencing depth.

Regarding this clone: Its antigen is currently unknown.

The test was conducted at deep level. Every subset's genomic DNA went evenly onto several immunoSEQ plates. Clones were read by immunoSEQ multiplex PCR, and TCRdb kept only the in-frame ones, dropping some. This table has about 2.4 million clones, approximately 93% appearing once. The TCR originated in a man aged 18 to 30 in good health. Some clones in this sample may be carry-over from other donors' samples. Material: naive CD4+ T cells from PBMCs. Regarding subset: CD45RA+ positively selected.

The CDR3 region has the DNA TGTGCCAGCAGCTTACAAACAGGGGACACTGAAGCTTTCTTT. Translated: CASSLQTGDTEAFF. This rearrangement joins TRBV7-2 to TRBJ1-1; TRBD1 agrees at 7 bases. CDR1 is SGHTA and CDR2 is FQGNSA in the germline V gene. The CDR3 consists of 14 residues. V was clipped by 2 bases and J by 3 bases; unmatched bases: 3.